This T cell receptor (beta chain) derives from a study of blood T cell repertoires in COVID-19. Authors' methods: Reference gene primer amplification gave estimated nucleated cell counts. Profiling relied on immunoSEQ multiplex PCR, and the TCRdb table lists in-frame clones only, not all of them. V, J and clone size derive from that table, while D and trimming were established from the DNA sequence. The sample includes roughly 120,000 clones, roughly 79% of them seen just once. Germline V lookup: CDR1 SGHTA, CDR2 FQGNSA. The CDR3 spans 14 residues. V was trimmed by 1 base and J by 9 bases, leaving 13 bases between them.

V gene TRBV7-2 combines with J gene TRBJ2-1, with D perhaps TRBD2 (5 bases). This receptor was obtained from an elderly woman with active or convalescent COVID-19. Sequenced input: peripheral blood. The CDR3 reads CASSLELVSREQFF. DNA for the CDR3: TGTGCCAGCAGCTTAGAACTAGTATCCCGTGAGCAGTTCTTC.